This T cell receptor beta chain was sequenced for a study of beta chain features in type 1 diabetes. Study at large: Investigators examined some 110,000,000 sorted cells across all samples. Study observations and caveats: It was among patients, rather than healthy donors, that naive, central memory and Treg TCRB repertoires appeared more similar.

This clone was found a few times. Its target is not known. From germline, CDR1 is SEHNR and CDR2 FQNEAQ (reference sequence). V lost 4 bases, J lost 0 bases, and 12 bases lay in between. The CDR3 sequence is 16 residues long. Investigators reverse transcribed all isolated RNA, so they sequenced expressed TCRB transcripts. Here immunoSEQ multiplex PCR was the method, and the copy in TCRdb shows in-frame clones only, minus some. The data hold 450,000 or so clones, with approximately 10% observed a single time. The receptor was derived from a woman aged 18-35 years in good health. The chain couples TRBV7-9 to TRBJ1-4; unclear D gene. Sequencing was done on a sample of naive CD4+ T cells from blood. The CDR3 here is CASSSGRSATNEKLFF. The DNA of the CDR3 is TGTGCCAGCAGCTCCGGTAGGAGTGCAACTAATGAAAAACTGTTTTTT.